This TCR beta chain is from a study of monozygotic twins with cystic fibrosis (dated by TCRdb to 2020 to 2023). Study-wide context: Barcoded libraries were prepared from around 3.2 micrograms of fragmented DNA with about 15 PCR cycles. Made up mostly of children and adolescents, the cohort included ten female and six male twin pairs ranging in age from roughly 2.0 to 40 years, with a median of about 9 years. On the day of blood sampling, twins were ranked among 1,060 cohort participants for weight-for-height and for FEVPerc (FEV1 disease centile). Data for three of the twin pairs had previously been reported in another context. The study compared TCR beta repertoires within and between 16 monozygotic twin pairs with cystic fibrosis to assess genetic influence on V and J gene usage.

CDR1 is given as LGHNA and CDR2 as YSLEER, both from the germline V gene. CDR3 length: 15 amino acids, cysteine to phenylalanine. The CDR3 DNA has 45 bases and is translated from base 1. The germline ends are 14 bases apart after V is trimmed by 2 bases and J by 4 bases. On this clone: Its antigen has not been determined. Base qualities are not provided; no much larger clone lies one nucleotide away.

Following the manufacturer's instructions, the researchers used the immunoSEQ immune profiling system to amplify TCR beta CDR3 regions via multiplex PCR. An Illumina NextSeq system was used for sequencing. Concerning the study's data processing: The immunoSEQ Analyzer platform handled processing of the sequence data, and clonality was calculated by taking the square root of Simpson's index of productive rearrangements. Similarity in V and J usage was quantified by Jensen-Shannon distance, and CDR3 generation probabilities were calculated with OLGA. The researchers looked up shared CDR3 sequences in the immuneACCESS database (August 2020) and in VDJdb (December 2020). Here the immuneACCESS table is served through TCRdb, limited to in-frame sequences with V and J called. Missing clones are a known gap in these copies; in checked studies unresolved V genes cover under half, and the rest lacks a known reason. The V and J calls and the clone size are those of that table, but D and trimming were determined from the DNA. Recorded for this sample are around 36,000 clones; under 70% of them occurred a single time. Jointly, the top ten make up under 0.9% of the sample.

The twin pairs came from the European Cystic Fibrosis Twin and Sibling Study Cohort, a cohort that recruited patients from over a hundred CF clinics across 14 European countries. Zygosity and CFTR genotype were verified in-house, with zygosity tested by multiplex PCR of nine short tandem repeat loci. Peripheral blood was taken from each twin, and clinical parameters were recorded on the day of blood sampling. Phenol/chloroform extraction was used to isolate genomic DNA from peripheral blood cells, and the DNA was then kept in TE buffer at 4 degrees C. Beyond this particular receptor, the publication reports: V gene usage was most similar to the co-twin in 13 of 16 pairs, and J usage was most similar to the co-twin in 8 of 16 pairs, which suggests genetic constraints. Simpson clonality was found to be generally low (median approximately 0.0096), suggesting a naive-dominated repertoire, although higher clonality was observed in the most severely affected patients. The cohort was small, and the number of shared CDR3s showed no association with age, concordance or disease severity. Nucleotide-identical clonotype sharing was significantly higher within monozygotic CF twin pairs than between unrelated CF individuals (P = 0.000026, Mann-Whitney).

The receptor chain draws on TRBV4-3 and TRBJ2-5, and perhaps TRBD1 as D gene, on 6 matching bases. Sequencing was performed on blood. This receptor was obtained from a girl aged 10 to 17 with cystic fibrosis. The CDR3 region reads CASSQFTGYLETQYF. The DNA sequence is given as TGCGCCAGCAGCCAATTCACAGGGTACCTAGAGACCCAGTACTTC.